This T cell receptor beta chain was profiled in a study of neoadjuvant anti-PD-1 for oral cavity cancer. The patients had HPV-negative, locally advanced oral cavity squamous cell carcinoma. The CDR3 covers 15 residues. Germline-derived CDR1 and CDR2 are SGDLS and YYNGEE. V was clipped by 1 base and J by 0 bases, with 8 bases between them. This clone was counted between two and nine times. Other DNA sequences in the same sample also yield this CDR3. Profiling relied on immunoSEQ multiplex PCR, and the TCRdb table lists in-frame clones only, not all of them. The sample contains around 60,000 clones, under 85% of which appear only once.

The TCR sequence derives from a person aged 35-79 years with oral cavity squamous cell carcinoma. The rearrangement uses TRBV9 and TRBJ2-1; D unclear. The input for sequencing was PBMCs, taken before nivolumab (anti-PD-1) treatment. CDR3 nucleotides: TGTGCCAGCAGCGTACAGGATAGCTCCTACAATGAGCAGTTCTTC. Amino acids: CASSVQDSSYNEQFF. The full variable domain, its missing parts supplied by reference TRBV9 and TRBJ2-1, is DSGVTQTPKHLITATGQRVTLRCSPRSGDLSVYWYQQSLDQGLQFLIQYYNGEERAKGNILERFSAQQFPDLHSELNLSSLELGDSALYFCASSVQDSSYNEQFFGPGTRLTVL.